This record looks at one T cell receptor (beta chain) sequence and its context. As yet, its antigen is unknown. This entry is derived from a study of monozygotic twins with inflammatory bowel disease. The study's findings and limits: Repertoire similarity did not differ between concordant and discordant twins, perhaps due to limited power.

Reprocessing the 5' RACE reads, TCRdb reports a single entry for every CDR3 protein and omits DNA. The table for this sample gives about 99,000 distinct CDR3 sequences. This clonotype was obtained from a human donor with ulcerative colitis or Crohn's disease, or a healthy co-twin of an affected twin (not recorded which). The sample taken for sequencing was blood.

This CDR3 is CASSEVDRIYTGELFF. The rearrangement joins TRBV2 to TRBJ2-2; lacking DNA, the TRBD1 call made by TCRdb goes unchecked. The CDR3 has 16 amino acids. The germline CDR1 and CDR2 sequences are SNHLY and FYNNEI.